What follows are 27 T cell receptor beta chains derived from one specimen sequenced in a study of T-cell reconstitution after alpha-beta-depleted transplantation in children. Unique molecular identifiers were incorporated into the prepared TCRbeta library. MiXCR, run by TCRdb on the PCR reads, gives a single entry per CDR3 protein. Among some 500,000 distinct CDR3 sequences, approximately 20% were seen once, and the ten largest hold about 3.1%. Material: PBMCs from the stem cell graft donor, obtained from the stem cell graft. All receptors come from a human donor who donated a stem cell graft to a child with acute lymphoblastic leukemia.

The CDR3 loop is CASSSEYTGELFF. CDR3 coding DNA: TGTGCCAGCAGCTCTGAATACACCGGGGAGCTGTTTTTT. The chain joins TRBV7-9 to TRBJ2-2; D uncertain. Germline lookup yields CDR1 SEHNR and CDR2 FQNEAQ (reference sequence). Trimming left V 4 bases short and J 3 bases short, with 6 bases between. There are 13 residues in the CDR3.

This clonotype was seen a handful of times. The rearrangement links TRBV5-5 to TRBJ2-3; 8 nucleotides line up with TRBD1. CDR1 is SGHKS and CDR2 is YYEKEE in the germline V gene (reference sequence). The V and J ends lost 2 bases and 4 bases, in that order; junction bases with no gene match: 12. The CDR3 extends over 17 amino acids. CDR3 loop: CASSFLPVTGVADTQYF. CDR3 in DNA: TGTGCCAGCAGCTTTCTTCCCGTGACAGGGGTCGCAGATACGCAGTATTTT.

This clonotype turned up a few times. The chain has TRBV6-5 and TRBJ2-5, with 7 bases that match TRBD2. The trim removed 0 bases at V and 2 bases at J, leaving 6 bases unmatched. The CDR3 runs to 16 residues. Per the germline V gene, CDR1 is MNHEY and CDR2 is SVGAGI. CDR3 in amino acids: CASSYSLGLLQETQYF. CDR3 DNA: TGTGCCAGCAGTTACTCGTTGGGACTACTACAAGAGACCCAGTACTTC.

The chain joins TRBV27 to TRBJ1-4; the match to TRBD1 covers 8 bases. Per germline, CDR1 MNHEY and CDR2 SMNVEV (reference sequence). The V gene end was trimmed by 5 bases and the J gene end by 3 bases; junction bases not matched to a gene: 5. This CDR3 contains 15 residues. CDR3 sequence: CASSPSQGANEKLFF. The CDR3 DNA is TGTGCCAGCAGTCCGTCACAGGGGGCTAATGAAAAACTGTTTTTT.

This chain uses TRBV7-2 with TRBJ2-5, with D unresolved. The CDR3 consists of 14 residues. Trimming pared 3 bases from V and 1 base from J, leaving 9 bases between. Germline V gene lookup returns CDR1 SGHTA and CDR2 FQGNSA. CDR3 DNA sequence: TGTGCCAGCAGCTTCCGGCTAGTCCAAGAGACCCAGTACTTC. This translates into CASSFRLVQETQYF.

This clonotype showed up just a few times. This rearrangement joins TRBV7-6 to TRBJ2-1; perhaps TRBD1 as D (5 bases). CDR3 length equals 17 residues. Trimming stripped 2 bases from V and 4 bases from J, with 18 bases between. Looked up from germline, CDR1 is SGHVS and CDR2 is FNYEAQ. The CDR3 DNA follows: TGTGCCAGCAGCTTAAGACAGACTCCATACTCTTACAATGAGCAGTTCTTC. Its translation is CASSLRQTPYSYNEQFF.

The rearrangement links TRBV5-4 to TRBJ2-5, with 11 bases identical to TRBD2. Germline CDR1 is SGHNT and CDR2 is YYREEE (reference sequence). This CDR3 region has 16 residues. V shed 4 bases and J 5 bases; nucleotides not matched to a gene: 10. The CDR3 here is CASSPGTSGTSETQYF. CDR3 sequence (DNA): TGTGCCAGCAGCCCTGGGACTAGCGGCACCTCGGAGACCCAGTACTTC. The full variable domain, with the rest looked up from reference TRBV5-4 and TRBJ2-5, is ETGVTQSPTHLIKTRGQQVTLRCSSQSGHNTVSWYQQALGQGPQFIFQYYREEENGRGNFPPRFSGLQFPNYSSELNVNALELDDSALYLCASSPGTSGTSETQYFGPGTRLLVL.

This chain links TRBV20-1 with TRBJ2-7; TRBD2 might be the D (5 bases). CDR3 length equals 14 residues. CDR1 DFQATT and CDR2 SNEGSKA come from the germline V gene (reference sequence). Between the trimmed V and J ends, which lost 6 bases and 2 bases, there was a span of 17 bases. The CDR3 reads CSATGNPGTYEQYF. CDR3 nucleotide sequence: TGCAGTGCGACCGGGAATCCGGGTACCTACGAGCAGTACTTC.

V usage is TRBV29-1 and J usage is TRBJ1-1, with D unclear. V lost 4 bases to trimming and J lost 3 bases, with 6 bases between them. This CDR3 contains 11 residues. Per germline, CDR1 SQVTM and CDR2 ANQGSEA. Here the CDR3 reads CSVGFYTEAFF. The CDR3 nucleotides are TGCAGCGTTGGGTTTTACACTGAAGCTTTCTTT.

The chain links TRBV5-1 to TRBJ2-7, with D tentatively TRBD1 (6 bases). Germline V gene sequence: CDR1 SGHRS, CDR2 YFSETQ. Trimming removed 3 bases from V and 2 bases from J, with 12 bases in between. The CDR3 runs to 14 residues. The DNA of the CDR3 is TGCGCCAGCAGCTCCTTTGACAGGACCTACGAGCAGTACTTC. This gives the protein CASSSFDRTYEQYF.

The chain combines TRBV3-1 with TRBJ2-5, with unresolved D. Trimming took off 0 bases at V and 4 bases at J, with 9 bases between the two ends. CDR1 is LGHDT and CDR2 is YNNKEL in the germline V gene (reference sequence). The CDR3 runs 14 residues. CDR3 bases: TGTGCCAGCAGCCAAGAACACGTAGGAGAGACCCAGTACTTC. Translated: CASSQEHVGETQYF.

This chain joins TRBV5-5 and TRBJ2-1; 7 bases align to TRBD1. V was clipped by 4 bases and J by 4 bases; unmatched bases: 8. In germline, CDR1 is SGHKS, CDR2 YYEKEE (reference sequence). The CDR3 consists of 15 residues. The CDR3 region has the DNA TGTGCCAGCAGCACGACAGGGCCCGCGTACAATGAGCAGTTCTTC. Translated: CASSTTGPAYNEQFF.

The rearrangement joins TRBV3-1 to TRBJ2-2; D possibly corresponds to TRBD2 (5 bases). This CDR3 is 16 amino acids long. Looked up from germline, CDR1 is LGHDT and CDR2 is YNNKEL (reference sequence). V dropped 1 base and J dropped 6 bases, with 15 bases sitting between them. The CDR3 DNA sequence: TGTGCCAGCAGCCAAGTACTCGGATGGAGGCCCGGGGAGCTGTTTTTT. Translation: CASSQVLGWRPGELFF.

This clonotype was observed a handful of times. This chain connects TRBV5-1 to TRBJ2-3; the match to TRBD2 covers 10 bases. The CDR3 runs to 16 residues. In germline, CDR1 is SGHRS, CDR2 YFSETQ. Trimming removed 0 bases from V and 4 bases from J; junction bases left unmatched: 5. For the CDR3, the DNA is TGCGCCAGCAGCTTGGATCTAGCGGGAGTCCCAGATACGCAGTATTTT. It specifies CASSLDLAGVPDTQYF.

The V call is TRBV12-3 or TRBV12-4, the J call TRBJ1-4, with 7 bases identical to TRBD1. The junction had 14 bases not matched to a gene; V was cut back by 6 bases and J by 7 bases. The CDR3 runs 16 residues. The CDR3 region has the DNA TGTGCCAGCAGCCCCATACATACAGGGGATGGTGAAAAACTGTTTTTT. It specifies CASSPIHTGDGEKLFF.

The J gene is TRBJ1-4, the V gene TRBV7-9; unclear D gene. The CDR3 sequence is 13 residues long. Looked up from germline, CDR1 is SEHNR and CDR2 is FQNEAQ (reference sequence). Trimming took 11 bases from V and 4 from J, leaving 14 bases between them. The CDR3: CAGGVPLNEKLFF. In DNA, the CDR3 is TGTGCCGGCGGAGTGCCCCTTAATGAAAAACTGTTTTTT. The full variable domain, its missing parts supplied by reference TRBV7-9 and TRBJ1-4, is DTGVSQNPRHKITKRGQNVTFRCDPISEHNRLYWYRQTLGQGPEFLTYFQNEAQLEKSRLLSDRFSAERPKGSFSTLEIQRTEQGDSAMYLCAGGVPLNEKLFFGSGTQLSVL.

This clonotype came up a few times. The V and J genes are TRBV2 and TRBJ1-1, with D perhaps TRBD1 (5 bases). The ends were cut back, 0 bases at V and 1 base at J, with 6 bases in the middle. There are 14 residues in the CDR3. CDR1 and CDR2 from the germline V gene are SNHLY and FYNNEI. Written as DNA, the CDR3 is TGTGCCAGCAGTGAAGCGGGGGGGAACACTGAAGCTTTCTTT. Protein product: CASSEAGGNTEAFF.

There are a few counts of this clonotype. This rearrangement joins TRBV5-5 to TRBJ2-1; 9 bases fit TRBD2. The CDR3 sequence is 18 residues long. The V and J ends lost 4 bases and 5 bases, in that order; junction bases with no gene match: 16. Germline CDR1 and CDR2: SGHKS and YYEKEE (reference sequence). CDR3 amino acids: CASSRNSGSSLRHNEQFF. The CDR3 nucleotides read TGTGCCAGCAGCAGAAATAGCGGGAGTAGTCTCCGTCACAATGAGCAGTTCTTC.

In this sample, this clonotype turned up a few times. The genes are TRBV7-9 and TRBJ1-2; weak D call: TRBD1 (5 bases). This CDR3 has 17 amino acids. Looked up from germline, CDR1 is SEHNR and CDR2 is FQNEAQ (reference sequence). V was trimmed by 1 base and J by 13 bases, leaving 28 bases between them. Here the CDR3 reads CASSLVPVHKLAGGATF. Written as DNA, the CDR3 is TGTGCCAGCAGCTTAGTCCCCGTACATAAATTGGCCGGCGGGGCCACCTTC. Full variable domain (remainder filled in from reference TRBV7-9 and TRBJ1-2): DTGVSQNPRHKITKRGQNVTFRCDPISEHNRLYWYRQTLGQGPEFLTYFQNEAQLEKSRLLSDRFSAERPKGSFSTLEIQRTEQGDSAMYLCASSLVPVHKLAGGATFGSGTRLTVV.

CDR3 sequence: CASSLLGRGTEAFF. The CDR3 nucleotides read TGTGCCAGCAGTTTATTAGGGAGAGGTACTGAAGCTTTCTTT. This chain connects TRBV12-3 or TRBV12-4 to TRBJ1-1; D is unclear. V lost 2 bases, J lost 5 bases, and 12 bases lay in between. This CDR3 region has 14 residues.

This clonotype was counted a few times. V gene TRBV4-2 combines with J gene TRBJ2-1; TRBD2 aligns across 14 bases. CDR3 length equals 18 residues. Losses at the gene ends were 4 bases for V and 5 bases for J; bases not matched to a gene: 10. Germline V gene sequence: CDR1 LGHNA, CDR2 YNFKEQ. This chain's CDR3 is CASSPGLAGGRIDNEQFF. The CDR3 coding sequence is TGTGCCAGCAGCCCCGGACTAGCGGGAGGCCGGATCGACAATGAGCAGTTCTTC.

J is TRBJ2-3 and V is TRBV24-1, with D perhaps matching TRBD1 (5 bases). Germline V gene lookup returns CDR1 KGHDR and CDR2 SFDVKD. Trimming shortened V by 7 bases and J by 8 bases, and 15 bases separated the two germline ends. The CDR3 has 13 residues. CDR3 in amino acids: CATSWAGIATQYF. The DNA of the CDR3 is TGTGCCACCAGCTGGGCAGGGATCGCTACGCAGTATTTT.

This chain joins TRBV5-6 and TRBJ2-7; the D gene is possibly TRBD2 (5 bases). V lost 4 bases and J lost 2, with 13 bases in between. The CDR3 contains 14 residues. Germline V lookup: CDR1 SGHDT, CDR2 YYEEEE. CDR3 sequence (DNA): TGTGCCAGCAGCGGTGAGGGCCCGACCTACGAGCAGTACTTC. This codes for CASSGEGPTYEQYF.

This chain connects TRBV6-2 or TRBV6-3 to TRBJ1-1; tentatively, D is TRBD1 (6 bases). CDR3 size: 14 residues. Looked up from germline, CDR1 is MNHEY and CDR2 is SVGEGT. V dropped 5 bases and J dropped 1 base, with 11 bases sitting between them. The CDR3 bases are TGTGCCAGCAGTAGGATGGACAGGAACACTGAAGCTTTCTTT. Its protein is CASSRMDRNTEAFF.

This sequence joins TRBV4-1 and TRBJ2-7; 9 positions agree with TRBD2. The ends lost 3 bases at V and 7 bases at J; junction bases unmatched: 10. CDR3 length: 15 amino acids. CDR1 is MGHRA and CDR2 is YSYEKL in the germline V gene. The CDR3 region is CASSQGPGLAPEQYF. CDR3 nucleotides: TGCGCCAGCAGCCAGGGCCCGGGACTAGCCCCAGAGCAGTACTTC.

This chain connects TRBV5-1 to TRBJ2-2; TRBD2 aligns across 8 bases. This CDR3 has 18 amino acids. V was clipped by 4 bases and J by 3 bases; unmatched bases: 14. Germline CDR1 and CDR2: SGHRS and YFSETQ. The CDR3 DNA sequence: TGCGCCAGCAGCCGGCACAGGACTAGCTACGTCGACACCGGGGAGCTGTTTTTT. This gives the protein CASSRHRTSYVDTGELFF.

This clonotype showed up just a few times. The chain links TRBV12-3 or TRBV12-4 to TRBJ2-1; the match to TRBD2 covers 7 bases. The V segment lost 5 bases and the J segment 2 bases; nucleotides outside the gene matches: 9. The CDR3 is 16 residues long. Here the CDR3 reads CASSTMLAVPYNEQFF. CDR3 nucleotides: TGTGCCAGCAGTACCATGCTAGCGGTTCCCTACAATGAGCAGTTCTTC.